What follows describes a single TCR beta chain. TCRdb called the PCR reads again in MiXCR, with one record for every CDR3 protein. The data show 2,500 to 3,500 distinct CDR3 sequences, roughly 10% seen once. The CDR3 covers 14 residues. V was cut by 1 base and J by 9 bases, with 10 bases left in between. CDR1 and CDR2 (germline): LGHNA, YNFKEQ. The data were taken from a study of CXCR3 chemokines and chemotherapy response in bladder cancer. The TCR was taken from a human donor with bladder cancer that responded to neoadjuvant chemotherapy. The specimen was taken from a patient whose treatment included neoadjuvant chemotherapy. The chain uses TRBV4-2 and TRBJ1-6; no definite D call. This CDR3 reads CASSQAPASSPLHF. The CDR3, as DNA: TGTGCCAGCAGCCAAGCCCCGGCGAGTTCACCCCTCCACTTT.